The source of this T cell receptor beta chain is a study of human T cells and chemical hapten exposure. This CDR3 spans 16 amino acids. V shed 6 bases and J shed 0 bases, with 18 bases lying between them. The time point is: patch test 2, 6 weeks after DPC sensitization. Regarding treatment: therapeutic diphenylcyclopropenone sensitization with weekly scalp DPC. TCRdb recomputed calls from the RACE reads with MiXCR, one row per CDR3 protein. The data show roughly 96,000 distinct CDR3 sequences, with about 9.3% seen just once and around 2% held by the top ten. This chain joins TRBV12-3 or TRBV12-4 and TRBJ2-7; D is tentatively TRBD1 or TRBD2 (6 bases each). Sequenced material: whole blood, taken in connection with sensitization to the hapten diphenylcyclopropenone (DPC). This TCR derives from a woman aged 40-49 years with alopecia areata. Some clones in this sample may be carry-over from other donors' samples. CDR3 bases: TGTGCCAGCAGCCTTTGGGGGGCAGGGTCCTCCTACGAGCAGTACTTC. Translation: CASSLWGAGSSYEQYF.